The entry below gives a single T cell receptor beta chain sequence along with its context. Its antigen is still unknown. Time point defined: after neoadjuvant nivolumab, at surgical resection. From germline, CDR1 is LNHDA and CDR2 SQIVND (reference sequence). This CDR3 contains 16 residues. V shed 5 bases and J 4 bases; nucleotides not matched to a gene: 12. TCRdb's copy holds only in-frame clones and misses some; the assay was immunoSEQ multiplex PCR. This table holds approximately 15,000 clones, about 34% found once. The sample belongs to a study of neoadjuvant anti-PD-1 for oral cavity cancer. About the study: Patients without progression got a fourth dose around day 43.

Study-wide results and limits: Higher pretreatment Treg/Th17 ratios tracked higher pretreatment blood clonality.

The chain is built from TRBV19 and TRBJ1-1; 8 bases line up with TRBD1. The TCR sequence derives from a person between 35 and 79 years old with oral cavity squamous cell carcinoma. The source was tumor tissue, collected after nivolumab (anti-PD-1) treatment. Written as DNA, the CDR3 is TGTGCCAGTAGTTCCACAGGACAGGGTATGAGCACTGAAGCTTTCTTT. The encoded protein is CASSSTGQGMSTEAFF.